These 20 T cell receptor beta chains share one sample of origin, sequenced in a study of OX40 agonist ivuxolimab in advanced cancers. The method was immunoSEQ multiplex PCR; TCRdb's version includes in-frame clones alone and lacks a portion of them. Of 25,000 to 30,000 clones listed, around three quarters were seen once; the top ten hold 12% to 15%. The sequenced sample was CD4+ or CD8+ T cells sorted from blood, obtained in a trial of the OX40 agonist ivuxolimab. The receptors derive from an adult with an advanced solid tumor such as melanoma, head and neck, liver or kidney cancer.

The genes are TRBV9 and TRBJ2-1, with D possibly matching TRBD1 (6 bases). Germline V gene data show CDR1 as SGDLS and CDR2 as YYNGEE. V was trimmed by 3 bases and J by 9 bases, leaving 10 bases between them. The CDR3 is made up of 12 amino acids. The CDR3 coding sequence is TGTGCCAGCAGCGCGGGGACACTTGAGCAGTTCTTC. Amino acid sequence: CASSAGTLEQFF.

The rearrangement links TRBV7-8 to TRBJ1-6; D uncertain. V was clipped by 1 base and J by 9 bases, with 4 bases between them. The CDR3 runs 12 residues. Germline values: CDR1 SGHVS, CDR2 FQNEAQ. The CDR3 DNA follows: TGTGCCAGCAGCTTAGAGCGTTCACCCCTCCACTTT. Translating it yields CASSLERSPLHF.

This chain joins TRBV6-4 and TRBJ2-5, with 14 nucleotides matching TRBD2. J gave up 5 bases and V 6 bases, and 5 bases lay outside the gene matches. Germline CDR1 and CDR2: MRHNA and SNTAGT. CDR3 length: 15 residues. CDR3 DNA sequence: TGTGCCAGCAGCCGACTAGCGGGGGGGCAGGAGACCCAGTACTTC. It codes for CASSRLAGGQETQYF.

The chain combines TRBV30 with TRBJ2-5, with D uncertain. Trimming shortened V by 4 bases and J by 2 bases, and 14 bases separated the two germline ends. The CDR3 is made up of 14 amino acids. Germline CDR1 and CDR2: GTSNPN and SVGIG (reference sequence). The DNA of the CDR3 is TGTGCCTGGACGAGTATGGGCCAGCAAGAGACCCAGTACTTC. Translation gives CAWTSMGQQETQYF.

The chain carries TRBV2 and TRBJ2-7; D perhaps matches TRBD2 (6 bases). Trimming left V 6 bases short and J 0 bases short, with 15 bases between. Germline V lookup: CDR1 SNHLY, CDR2 FYNNEI. CDR3 size: 15 residues. The CDR3 sequence is CASSWDFSSSYEQYF. CDR3 nucleotides: TGTGCCAGCAGCTGGGACTTCTCGAGCTCCTACGAGCAGTACTTC.

The chain links TRBV6-6 to TRBJ1-2; D is undetermined. V was cut by 0 bases and J by 7 bases, with 9 bases left in between. This CDR3 region has 13 residues. From germline, CDR1 is MNHNY and CDR2 SVGAGI (reference sequence). CDR3 loop: CASSYSTLSGYTF. The DNA for the CDR3 is TGTGCCAGCAGTTACTCGACTTTATCTGGCTACACCTTC.

The J gene is TRBJ1-1, the V gene TRBV5-8; 8 nucleotides line up with TRBD1. This CDR3 has 15 amino acids. The J segment lost 5 bases and the V segment lost 0 bases, leaving 6 bases of the junction unmatched. In germline, CDR1 is SGHTS, CDR2 YDEGEE. Here the CDR3 DNA reads TGTGCCAGCAGCTTGGGTACAGGGGGAGGGACTGAAGCTTTCTTT. Its protein product is CASSLGTGGGTEAFF.

The chain couples TRBV5-5 to TRBJ2-2; tentatively, D is TRBD1 or TRBD2 (8 bases each). V was trimmed by 6 bases and J by 7 bases, leaving 16 bases between them. The CDR3 has 14 residues. CDR1 and CDR2 from the germline V gene are SGHKS and YYEKEE (reference sequence). CDR3 in amino acids: CASTRGGTGGELFF. CDR3 bases: TGTGCCAGCACCCGGGGGGGGACAGGCGGGGAGCTGTTTTTT.

The V gene is TRBV5-1, the J gene TRBJ2-5, with D possibly being TRBD2 (6 bases). Trimming took 5 bases from V and 3 from J, leaving 20 bases between them. The CDR3 spans 16 residues. Per the germline V gene, CDR1 is SGHRS and CDR2 is YFSETQ. CDR3 in DNA: TGCGCCAGCAGTTTCTTTCGGGACTTCCCCGAAGAGACCCAGTACTTC. Translated, it gives CASSFFRDFPEETQYF.

The V and J genes are TRBV28 and TRBJ1-5; the D gene is possibly TRBD1 (5 bases). Trimming stripped 5 bases from V and 3 bases from J, with 14 bases between. The germline CDR1 and CDR2 sequences are MDHEN and SYDVKM. The CDR3 runs to 15 residues. In DNA, the CDR3 is TGTGCCAGCAGTAGTTCCAGGGATTACAATCAGCCCCAGCATTTT. It encodes CASSSSRDYNQPQHF.

This clone came up once. This chain uses TRBV6-5 with TRBJ2-7; 11 bases map to TRBD2. Losses at the gene ends were 4 bases for V and 4 bases for J; bases not matched to a gene: 6. Germline V lookup: CDR1 MNHEY, CDR2 SVGAGI. This CDR3 spans 15 amino acids. The CDR3 here is CASSSLAGAYYEQYF. Here the CDR3 DNA reads TGTGCCAGCAGTTCACTAGCGGGGGCCTATTACGAGCAGTACTTC.

This clone has only a few counts. V usage is TRBV6-5 and J usage is TRBJ1-2, with TRBD1 as a possible D gene (5 bases). V gave up 0 bases and J gave up 8 bases, with 16 bases separating them. Germline V gives CDR1 MNHEY, CDR2 SVGAGI. CDR3 length: 15 amino acids. The CDR3 DNA reads TGTGCCAGCAGTTACTCGGATATCGCAGGGTTCGGCTACACCTTC. This codes for CASSYSDIAGFGYTF.

The gene calls are TRBV5-6 and TRBJ1-5; 9 positions match TRBD1. V lost 5 bases and J lost 9; bases outside the gene matches: 9. Germline assignment: CDR1 SGHDT and CDR2 YYEEEE. The CDR3 is 14 amino acids. The CDR3 DNA reads TGTGCCAGCAGTCCCGCAACAGGGGGCGGGCCCCAGCATTTT. Amino acids: CASSPATGGGPQHF.

V gene TRBV7-9 combines with J gene TRBJ2-1; 7 bases line up with TRBD1. CDR1 and CDR2 (germline): SEHNR, FQNEAQ (reference sequence). V was pared by 5 bases and J by 5 bases, with 3 bases of the junction left unmatched. The CDR3 has 13 residues. CDR3 sequence (DNA): TGTGCCAGCAGCCCAGGGGGTAACAATGAGCAGTTCTTC. Amino acid sequence: CASSPGGNNEQFF.

This clone was seen a few times. This chain links TRBV9 with TRBJ1-2, with 7 bases matching TRBD1. The junction had 9 bases not matched to a gene; V was cut back by 4 bases and J by 3 bases. There are 15 residues in the CDR3. Per germline, CDR1 SGDLS and CDR2 YYNGEE. The CDR3 nucleotides read TGTGCCAGCAGCCCAAGACAGGGCATTGACTATGGCTACACCTTC. Its protein product is CASSPRQGIDYGYTF.

This sequence joins TRBV14 and TRBJ1-2; the D gene is possibly TRBD1 (5 bases). Germline V lookup: CDR1 SGHDN, CDR2 FVKESK. The CDR3 totals 14 residues. V dropped 0 bases and J dropped 8 bases, with 13 bases sitting between them. CDR3 nucleotide sequence: TGTGCCAGCAGCCAAGATATAGGGGTTCGGGGCTACACCTTC. It codes for CASSQDIGVRGYTF.

The chain combines TRBV4-3 with TRBJ1-2, with 9 bases that match TRBD1. V was clipped by 2 bases and J by 5 bases; unmatched bases: 12. The germline V gene has CDR1 LGHNA and CDR2 YSLEER. The CDR3 is 17 residues long. CDR3 DNA sequence: TGCGCCAGCAGCCAATCCCAAACAGGGGGCAGCGGGTATGGCTACACCTTC. Its translation is CASSQSQTGGSGYGYTF.

The chain carries TRBV11-2 and TRBJ2-7, with TRBD2 matching over 9 bases. This CDR3 has 14 residues. Germline V gene data show CDR1 as SGHAT and CDR2 as FQNNGV. Germline trimming cut 4 bases from V and 7 bases from J; bases unmatched to any gene: 8. The chain's CDR3 is CASSSSGALLEQYF. The DNA of the CDR3 is TGTGCCAGCAGCTCTAGCGGGGCCCTGCTTGAGCAGTACTTC.

This clone showed up just a few times. The chain links TRBV19 to TRBJ2-7; tentatively, D is TRBD1 or TRBD2 (6 bases each). Germline V gives CDR1 LNHDA, CDR2 SQIVND (reference sequence). The CDR3 is made up of 15 amino acids. The V gene lost 1 base and the J gene lost 7 bases, with 17 bases spanning the gap. CDR3 in amino acids: CASSIAGAMTTEQYF. DNA of the CDR3: TGTGCCAGTAGTATAGCGGGGGCCATGACTACGGAGCAGTACTTC.

The V call is TRBV5-5, the J call TRBJ2-1, with D hard to call. The CDR3 runs 15 residues. Germline values: CDR1 SGHKS, CDR2 YYEKEE (reference sequence). Trimming cost V 1 base and J 8 bases, with 16 bases left between them. CDR3 DNA: TGTGCCAGCAGCTTGTTTGACTGGGCTTTGGATGAGCAGTTCTTC. It specifies CASSLFDWALDEQFF.